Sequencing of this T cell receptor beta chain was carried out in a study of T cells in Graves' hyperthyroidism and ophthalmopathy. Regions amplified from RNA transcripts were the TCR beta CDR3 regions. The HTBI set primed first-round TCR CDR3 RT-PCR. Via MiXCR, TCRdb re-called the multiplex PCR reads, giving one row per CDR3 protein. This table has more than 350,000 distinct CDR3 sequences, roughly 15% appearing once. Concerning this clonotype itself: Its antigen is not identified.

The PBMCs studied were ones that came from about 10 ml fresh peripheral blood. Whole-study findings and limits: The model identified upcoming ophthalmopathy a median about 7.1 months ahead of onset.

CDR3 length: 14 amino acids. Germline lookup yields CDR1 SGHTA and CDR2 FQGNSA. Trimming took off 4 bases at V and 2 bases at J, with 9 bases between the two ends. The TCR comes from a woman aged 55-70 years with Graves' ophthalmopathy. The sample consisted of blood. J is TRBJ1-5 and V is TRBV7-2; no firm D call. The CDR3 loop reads CASSYSGRNQPQHF. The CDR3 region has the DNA TGTGCCAGCAGCTATAGTGGACGCAATCAGCCCCAGCATTTT.